This T cell receptor beta chain was found in a study of T cell repertoires in cytomegalovirus infection. Overall study findings and caveats: Individuals carrying CMV plus the relevant HLA were identified by cumulative frequency of public TCR beta families.

Via MiXCR, TCRdb re-called the reads, giving one row per CDR3 protein. Of roughly 320,000 distinct CDR3 sequences listed, about 9.1% are singletons. About this clonotype: Its antigen remains unidentified.

The germline gives CDR1 SQVTM, CDR2 ANQGSEA. After removal of 8 bases from V and 4 bases from J, the junction contained 16 bases not matched to a gene. The CDR3 sequence is 17 residues long. The chain carries TRBV29-1 and TRBJ2-1; 11 nucleotides line up with TRBD2. The TCR was taken from a human donor in good health (CMV status not recorded). Some clones in this sample may be carry-over from other donors' samples. The sequenced sample consisted of PBMCs. CDR3: CSFLSLPRTSGYNEQFF. CDR3 nucleotide sequence: TGCAGCTTCCTTAGTTTGCCACGGACTAGCGGGTACAATGAGCAGTTCTTC.